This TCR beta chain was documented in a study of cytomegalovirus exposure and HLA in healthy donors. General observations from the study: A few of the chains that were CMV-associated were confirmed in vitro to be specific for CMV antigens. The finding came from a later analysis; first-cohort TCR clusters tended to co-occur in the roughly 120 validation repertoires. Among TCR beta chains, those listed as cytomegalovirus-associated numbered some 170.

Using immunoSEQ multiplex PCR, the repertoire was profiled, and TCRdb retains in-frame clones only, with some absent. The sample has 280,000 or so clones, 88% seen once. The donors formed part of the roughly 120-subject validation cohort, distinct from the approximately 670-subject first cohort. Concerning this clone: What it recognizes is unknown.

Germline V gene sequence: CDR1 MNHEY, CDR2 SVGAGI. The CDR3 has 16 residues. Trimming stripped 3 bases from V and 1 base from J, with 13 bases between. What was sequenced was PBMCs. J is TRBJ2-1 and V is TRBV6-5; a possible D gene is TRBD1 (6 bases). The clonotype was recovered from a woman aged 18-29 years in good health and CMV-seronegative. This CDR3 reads CASSYDRLRSYNEQFF. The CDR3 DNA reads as TGTGCCAGCAGTTATGACAGGCTAAGGTCCTACAATGAGCAGTTCTTC.